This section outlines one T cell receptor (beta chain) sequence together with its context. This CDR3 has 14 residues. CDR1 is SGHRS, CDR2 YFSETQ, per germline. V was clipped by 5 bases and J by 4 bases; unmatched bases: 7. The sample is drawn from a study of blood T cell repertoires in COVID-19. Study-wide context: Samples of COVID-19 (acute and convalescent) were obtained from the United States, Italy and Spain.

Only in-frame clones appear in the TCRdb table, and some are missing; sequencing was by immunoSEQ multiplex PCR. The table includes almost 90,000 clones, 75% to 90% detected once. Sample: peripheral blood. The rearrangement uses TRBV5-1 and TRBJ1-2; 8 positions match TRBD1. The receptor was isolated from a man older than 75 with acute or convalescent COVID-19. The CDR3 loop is CASSSTGVGYGYTF. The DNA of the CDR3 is TGCGCCAGCAGTTCGACAGGGGTAGGCTATGGCTACACCTTC.